This T cell receptor beta chain is drawn from a study of blood T cells in healthy people across ages. Concerning this clonotype itself: Its antigen is still unknown.

Next came a second PCR, run for 7 to 11 cycles, which used a sample-barcoded 5' primer along with a J-beta primer mix. TCRdb called the 5' RACE reads again in MiXCR, with one record for every CDR3 protein. The table has approximately 830,000 distinct CDR3 sequences, 62% seen once. The study's findings and limits: Per million T cells, the diversity of TCR beta decreased roughly linearly as age advanced.

This CDR3 comprises 12 residues. The V gene lost 3 bases and the J gene lost 2 bases, with 5 bases spanning the gap. Peripheral blood from each donor was collected in a volume of about 10 milliliters. Specimen: blood. This TCR was sampled from a man younger than 45 in good health. The chain joins TRBV12-3 or TRBV12-4 to TRBJ2-7; D unresolved. The CDR3 DNA reads as TGTGCCAGCAGTTTTTTTACCTACGAGCAGTACTTC. Translated: CASSFFTYEQYF.